Described below is a single T cell receptor (beta chain) sequence and its context. The data were obtained in a study of T-cell memory formation after mild COVID-19. For the study at large: TCR clusters were mostly donor specific.

The CDR3 is 15 residues long. In germline, CDR1 is MNHEY, CDR2 SVGAGI. V lost 4 bases to trimming and J lost 6 bases; unmatched junction nucleotides: 11. TCRdb re-called the 5' RACE reads with MiXCR, one entry per CDR3 protein. The top ten hold over 9% of the sample, which has roughly 450,000 distinct CDR3 sequences, roughly 20% seen once. The TCR sequence derives from an adult woman who had mild COVID-19 (a few samples of this study predate the infection). Cell type and time point are not known. The sample consisted of PBMCs or a T cell subset sorted from them (not recorded which). This chain uses TRBV6-5 with TRBJ2-7; 8 nucleotides match TRBD2. The DNA for the CDR3 is TGTGCCAGCAGTTCCGGACTAGCCAGAGAGGGCGAGCAGTACTTC. It is translated as CASSSGLAREGEQYF.